This T cell receptor beta chain was observed in a study of blood T cells in healthy people across ages. Study-wide findings and caveats: Per million T cells, TCR beta diversity dropped about linearly as age rose.

Through a sample-barcoded 5' primer and a J-beta primer mix, a second PCR was run for about 6 to 11 cycles. Each cDNA molecule was tagged by a template-switch adaptor with 12 random nucleotides. Using its own MiXCR run on the 5' RACE reads, TCRdb lists one record per CDR3 protein. Seen here are around 1,500,000 distinct CDR3 sequences, approximately 30% observed once, and the top ten hold 7.7%. V was shortened by 3 bases and J by 3 bases, with 2 bases between the two germline ends. The CDR3 is 11 amino acids. Germline V gene data show CDR1 as MDHEN and CDR2 as SYDVKM. This clonotype was observed a few times. The antigen is unknown. A much larger clone is a single base away; this may be a read error. Every sample yielded at least 6.5 million isolated PBMCs. The extraction recovered at least 5.5 micrograms of total RNA per sample.

The sequencing input was blood. V is TRBV28 and J is TRBJ1-2; D unresolved. The TCR comes from a woman aged 25 to 45 in good health. The CDR3 nucleotides read TGTGCCAGCAGTTTCTACTATGGCTACACCTTC. It codes for CASSFYYGYTF.